Following are 26 T cell receptor beta chains from one sample sequenced in a study of T-cell memory formation after mild COVID-19. TCRdb analysed the 5' RACE reads with MiXCR anew, one entry per CDR3 protein. The top ten hold 7.5% to 10% of the sample, which has 400,000 to 500,000 distinct CDR3 sequences, over 15% seen once. The sample comprised PBMCs or a T cell subset sorted from them (not recorded which). The receptors derive from an adult woman who had mild COVID-19 (a few samples of this study predate the infection). Cell type and time point are not known.

The chain is built from TRBV7-9 and TRBJ2-1; 8 bases are a match to TRBD1. V dropped 10 bases and J dropped 4; count of bases not matched to a gene: 6. From germline, CDR1 is SEHNR and CDR2 FQNEAQ (reference sequence). The CDR3 runs to 13 residues. The CDR3 DNA is TGTGCCATCGCACAGGGGGAGTACAATGAGCAGTTCTTC. This gives the protein CAIAQGEYNEQFF.

This clonotype was detected a few times. V gene TRBV20-1 combines with J gene TRBJ2-7; 10 bases map to TRBD2. Germline values: CDR1 DFQATT, CDR2 SNEGSKA (reference sequence). The CDR3 length is 16 residues. Trimming cost V 3 bases and J 3 bases; bases outside gene matches: 11. CDR3 protein: CSASKSSGSPLYEQYF. CDR3 bases: TGCAGTGCTAGTAAATCTAGCGGGAGCCCACTCTACGAGCAGTACTTC.

There are many counts of this clonotype. This chain uses TRBV5-1 with TRBJ2-7; D unresolved. The CDR3 has 15 residues. Trimming pared 0 bases from V and 2 bases from J, leaving 12 bases between. CDR1 is SGHRS and CDR2 is YFSETQ in the germline V gene. CDR3: CASSLDFGNTYEQYF. DNA of the CDR3: TGCGCCAGCAGCTTGGACTTCGGAAATACCTACGAGCAGTACTTC.

The sample holds one count of this clonotype. This chain connects TRBV27 to TRBJ2-7, with D possibly called TRBD1 or TRBD2 (6 bases each). Germline V gives CDR1 MNHEY, CDR2 SMNVEV (reference sequence). There are 15 residues in the CDR3. V dropped 5 bases and J dropped 4 bases, with 18 bases sitting between them. The CDR3 reads CASSLTGGRPYEQYF. The DNA of the CDR3 is TGTGCCAGCAGTCTGACTGGGGGGCGTCCGTACGAGCAGTACTTC.

This chain connects TRBV11-2 to TRBJ2-5; D is perhaps TRBD1 (6 bases). This CDR3 has 14 amino acids. CDR1 and CDR2 from the germline V gene are SGHAT and FQNNGV. Trimming cost V 7 bases and J 1 base, with 13 bases left between them. DNA for the CDR3: TGTGCCAGCACTTACGAGGGGGTCCAAGAGACCCAGTACTTC. It yields the protein CASTYEGVQETQYF.

This clonotype has more than one count but fewer than ten. Written as DNA, the CDR3 is TGTGCCAGCAGCTTAGCTCTACGACGGGGCGGGAGGGGCTATGAGCAGTTCTTC. It translates to CASSLALRRGGRGYEQFF. The chain uses TRBV7-2 and TRBJ2-1; 9 bases are a match to TRBD2. The V segment lost 0 bases and the J segment 8 bases; nucleotides outside the gene matches: 14. Germline loops: CDR1 SGHTA, CDR2 FQGNSA. This CDR3 is 18 amino acids long.

This clonotype was seen a few times. The rearrangement uses TRBV6-5 and TRBJ2-1; 15 nucleotides agree with TRBD2. With V trimmed by 6 bases and J by 10 bases, 10 bases remained unmatched. CDR3 length equals 16 residues. The V gene's germline CDR1 is MNHEY and CDR2 SVGAGI. CDR3 nucleotide sequence: TGTGCCAGCAGAACTCTCGGGACTAGCGGGAGGCTAGAGCAGTTCTTC. Translating it yields CASRTLGTSGRLEQFF.

This clonotype turned up a few times. V gene TRBV12-3 or TRBV12-4 combines with J gene TRBJ1-3, with unresolved D. This CDR3 has 12 residues. V was cut by 6 bases and J by 8 bases, with 11 bases left in between. The chain's CDR3 is CASSPWSDTIYF. The CDR3 region has the DNA TGTGCCAGCAGCCCCTGGAGTGACACCATATATTTT.

There are a few counts of this clonotype. The germline gene is not matched at one end of the junction; a read error may be the cause. J is TRBJ2-3 and V is TRBV9, with D perhaps matching TRBD2 (6 bases). The CDR3 spans 16 residues. Looked up from germline, CDR1 is SGDLS and CDR2 is YYNGEE. The CDR3 sequence is CASSVTDTAGPDTQYF. The CDR3 DNA reads as TGTGCCAGCAGCGTCACCGACACCGCGGGGCCAGACACGCAGTATTTT.

This clonotype has a handful of counts. The chain joins TRBV24-1 to TRBJ2-2; possible D gene TRBD1, 7 bases. CDR1 is KGHDR and CDR2 is SFDVKD in the germline V gene. The CDR3 totals 15 residues. The CDR3 DNA reads TGTGCACGCATGCGGGACAGCGAGCTTCCCGGGGAGCTGTTTTTT. Translated, it gives CARMRDSELPGELFF.

The CDR3 is CASSSDTEETQYF. The CDR3 DNA reads TGTGCCAGCAGTTCGGACACAGAAGAGACCCAGTACTTC. The chain joins TRBV12-3 or TRBV12-4 to TRBJ2-5; possibly TRBD1 for D (5 bases). CDR3 length: 13 residues. V was clipped by 4 bases and J by 3 bases, with 9 bases between them.

This chain links TRBV27 with TRBJ2-1; D gene unclear. CDR3 length: 14 residues. V lost 5 bases to trimming and J lost 4 bases, with 12 bases between them. Germline V gene sequence: CDR1 MNHEY, CDR2 SMNVEV (reference sequence). The CDR3 loop is CASSRIGPYNEQFF. The CDR3 DNA sequence: TGTGCCAGCAGTCGCATAGGGCCGTACAATGAGCAGTTCTTC.

This rearrangement joins TRBV6-6 to TRBJ2-1; 7 nucleotides match TRBD1. The CDR3 is 14 residues long. The J segment lost 6 bases and the V segment lost 7 bases, leaving 9 bases of the junction unmatched. Per germline, CDR1 MNHNY and CDR2 SVGAGI (reference sequence). The chain's CDR3 is CASTPYRGTNEQFF. The CDR3 region has the DNA TGTGCCAGCACACCGTACAGGGGTACCAATGAGCAGTTCTTC.

V is TRBV27 and J is TRBJ2-7; 10 nucleotides line up with TRBD2. The V segment lost 7 bases and the J segment 7 bases; nucleotides outside the gene matches: 16. The CDR3 has 16 amino acids. The germline gives CDR1 MNHEY, CDR2 SMNVEV (reference sequence). The CDR3, as DNA: TGTGCCAGCAAGTTTATGAGCGGGAGGGCCTCTTGGGAGCAGTACTTC. Protein: CASKFMSGRASWEQYF.

This clonotype was seen a few times. This rearrangement joins TRBV2 to TRBJ2-5, with D possibly matching TRBD2 (5 bases). Deletions cut 7 bases from V and 1 base from J, with 13 bases between. CDR1 SNHLY and CDR2 FYNNEI come from the germline V gene. The CDR3 contains 14 residues. CDR3 coding DNA: TGTGCCAGCACGAAGGACTTAGCCCAAGAGACCCAGTACTTC. It encodes CASTKDLAQETQYF.

This clonotype has only a few counts. CDR3 region: CASSQDPLAGGSIDTQYF. The CDR3 DNA follows: TGCGCCAGCAGCCAAGATCCCCTAGCGGGGGGCTCCATAGATACGCAGTATTTT. The chain recombines TRBV4-1 with TRBJ2-3, with 11 bases fitting TRBD2. The CDR3 is made up of 18 amino acids. The V gene end was trimmed by 0 bases and the J gene end by 5 bases; junction bases not matched to a gene: 10. In germline, CDR1 is MGHRA, CDR2 YSYEKL.

In this sample, this clonotype turned up a few times. The chain combines TRBV29-1 with TRBJ2-2; the D gene is possibly TRBD2 (6 bases). Trimming removed 6 bases at V and 6 bases at J, with 14 bases between. The CDR3 sequence is 13 residues long. Looked up from germline, CDR1 is SQVTM and CDR2 is ANQGSEA. CDR3 nucleotides: TGCAGCGTAAAGACTAGATCCCCCGGGGAGCTGTTTTTT. Translating gives CSVKTRSPGELFF.

The genes are TRBV7-9 and TRBJ2-5, with D possibly matching TRBD1 (5 bases). V lost 5 bases to trimming and J lost 4 bases, with 17 bases between them. This CDR3 is built from 15 residues. Germline-derived CDR1 and CDR2 are SEHNR and FQNEAQ (reference sequence). The CDR3 loop reads CASSPDSFGRETQYF. CDR3 sequence (DNA): TGTGCCAGCAGCCCAGACAGCTTTGGTAGAGAGACCCAGTACTTC.

The V gene is TRBV5-1, the J gene TRBJ1-2; weak D call: TRBD1 (5 bases). Germline CDR1 is SGHRS and CDR2 is YFSETQ. CDR3 length: 12 amino acids. V was clipped by 3 bases and J by 8 bases, with 11 bases between them. The CDR3 loop reads CASSWQGGGYTF. The CDR3 DNA reads as TGCGCCAGCAGCTGGCAGGGAGGAGGCTACACCTTC.

The table lists this clonotype with a few counts. The chain combines TRBV7-2 with TRBJ2-1; TRBD1 aligns across 8 bases. V was pared by 2 bases and J by 2 bases, with 2 bases of the junction left unmatched. Germline loops: CDR1 SGHTA, CDR2 FQGNSA. CDR3 size: 15 residues. CDR3 nucleotides: TGTGCCAGCAGCTTACAGGGGGCGACCTACAATGAGCAGTTCTTC. Its translation is CASSLQGATYNEQFF.

The J gene is TRBJ2-3, the V gene TRBV5-1, with a possible D match to TRBD2 (5 bases). The V end lost 4 bases, the J end lost 6 bases, and 15 bases lay between the germline ends. Germline CDR1 reads SGHRS; CDR2 reads YFSETQ. The CDR3 has 14 amino acids. CDR3 DNA sequence: TGCGCCAGCAGCGTTAGCGCGCTCTACGATACGCAGTATTTT. Translating it yields CASSVSALYDTQYF.

The chain carries TRBV18 and TRBJ2-7, with D maybe TRBD1 (6 bases). CDR3 length: 12 amino acids. V lost 2 bases and J 9 bases, leaving 11 bases between the germline ends. Germline V lookup: CDR1 KGHSH, CDR2 LQKENI. DNA for the CDR3: TGTGCCAGCTCACCAGGACAGCTCGGGCAGTACTTC. Translating it yields CASSPGQLGQYF.

The chain has TRBV24-1 and TRBJ1-2, with D maybe TRBD1 (5 bases). Germline-derived CDR1 and CDR2 are KGHDR and SFDVKD. Trimming left V 4 bases short and J 4 bases short, with 12 bases between. The CDR3 has 14 amino acids. CDR3 nucleotide sequence: TGTGCCACCAGTGACTCCGGGACTCGCTATGGCTACACCTTC. Translated: CATSDSGTRYGYTF.

V and J are TRBV20-1 and TRBJ1-2; D gene ambiguous. The V end was cut by 0 bases, the J end by 2 bases, with 10 bases between. The CDR3 extends over 14 amino acids. The germline V gene encodes CDR1 DFQATT and CDR2 SNEGSKA (reference sequence). The DNA for the CDR3 is TGCAGTGCTAGAGATCTCGGGATCAACTATGGCTACACCTTC. It codes for CSARDLGINYGYTF.

In its sample, this clonotype was seen a few times. V and J are TRBV6-2 or TRBV6-3 and TRBJ2-1; 8 positions match TRBD2. The CDR3 consists of 14 residues. Germline CDR1 reads MNHEY; CDR2 reads SVGEGT. Trimming removed 5 bases from V and 4 bases from J; junction bases left unmatched: 4. CDR3 in amino acids: CASSPAGGYNEQFF. The CDR3 DNA sequence: TGTGCCAGCAGTCCCGCGGGAGGATACAATGAGCAGTTCTTC.

This clonotype has a handful of counts. The chain has TRBV18 and TRBJ2-1, with TRBD2 matching 10 bases. Germline CDR1 KGHSH, CDR2 LQKENI. V lost 0 bases and J lost 4; bases outside the gene matches: 21. The CDR3 consists of 22 residues. The CDR3 region is CASSPPFGTSGIELGKYNEQFF. CDR3 nucleotide sequence: TGTGCCAGCTCACCACCGTTCGGAACTAGCGGGATTGAGTTGGGCAAGTACAATGAGCAGTTCTTC.